This passage covers 23 T cell receptor beta chains from one sample sequenced in a study of vaccination and CD4 T cells after COVID-19. The study sequenced cultured CD4+ T cell DNA using the Oncomine TCR Beta short-read assay. TCRdb processed the PCR reads anew with MiXCR; each CDR3 protein has one entry. The data contain about 25,000 distinct CDR3 sequences, roughly two thirds of them singletons. The antigens these receptors bind are not known. As to treatment: approximately 9-day PBMC culture with coronavirus spike peptide pools or control peptides (ViraFEST assay). The specimen comprised CD4+ T cells from blood, cultured in vitro, sampled after SARS-CoV-2 vaccination. The receptors originated from a human donor who received a COVID-19 vaccine.

J is TRBJ2-6 and V is TRBV24-1, with 7 bases fitting TRBD1. This CDR3 region has 21 residues. After removal of 7 bases from V and 0 bases from J, the junction contained 20 bases not matched to a gene. Germline CDR1 KGHDR, CDR2 SFDVKD. The CDR3 bases are TGTGCCACCAGATCCATCGACAGGGTCTGGGTCAGCGACTCTGGGGCCAACGTCCTGACTTTC. Translating gives CATRSIDRVWVSDSGANVLTF.

The chain joins TRBV7-9 to TRBJ1-4, with TRBD1 matching 7 bases. CDR3 size: 15 residues. Germline lookup yields CDR1 SEHNR and CDR2 FQNEAQ (reference sequence). Unmatched junction bases numbered 8, after V lost 5 bases and J lost 5 bases. CDR3 DNA: TGTGCCAGCAGCCCGGGACAGACTTTAAATGAAAAACTGTTTTTT. Its protein product is CASSPGQTLNEKLFF.

The V call is TRBV30, the J call TRBJ2-5, with D uncertain. The CDR3 runs 16 residues. In germline, CDR1 is GTSNPN, CDR2 SVGIG (reference sequence). V was shortened by 3 bases and J by 5 bases, with 22 bases between the two germline ends. CDR3 bases: TGTGCCTGGAGGGACCGGGTCTATGGTCAATCGGAGACCCAGTACTTC. Translating it yields CAWRDRVYGQSETQYF.

This clonotype appeared a few times. The chain carries TRBV6-1 and TRBJ1-1, with 8 positions matching TRBD1. The CDR3 runs to 13 residues. J gave up 3 bases and V 10 bases, and 7 bases lay outside the gene matches. The germline gives CDR1 MNHNS, CDR2 SASEGT. The CDR3 nucleotides are TGTGCCACCTCAACAGGGGGTTACACTGAAGCTTTCTTT. Residues: CATSTGGYTEAFF.

The chain carries TRBV7-6 and TRBJ2-1; the D gene is possibly TRBD2 (6 bases). Trimming removed 1 base from V and 5 bases from J, with 12 bases in between. Germline V gives CDR1 SGHVS, CDR2 FNYEAQ. The CDR3 consists of 15 residues. The CDR3 region is CASSLGGVGDNEQFF. Here the CDR3 DNA reads TGTGCCAGCAGCTTAGGCGGGGTTGGTGACAATGAGCAGTTCTTC. Based on the CDR3 plus reference TRBV7-6 and TRBJ2-1, the full variable domain is GAGVSQSPRYKVTKRGQDVALRCDPISGHVSLYWYRQALGQGPEFLTYFNYEAQQDKSGLPNDRFSAERPEGSISTLTIQRTEQRDSAMYRCASSLGGVGDNEQFFGPGTRLTVL.

This clonotype was found a few times. The chain joins TRBV2 to TRBJ1-2; 12 nucleotides align to TRBD1. Germline-derived CDR1 and CDR2 are SNHLY and FYNNEI. J lost 7 bases, V lost 6 bases, and 12 bases had no gene match. The CDR3 loop spans 16 amino acids. CDR3 amino acids: CASSERSGTGGSGYTF. The CDR3, as DNA: TGTGCCAGCAGCGAGAGAAGCGGGACAGGGGGCAGTGGCTACACCTTC.

This clonotype has only one observation. V usage is TRBV19 and J usage is TRBJ2-7; 9 bases agree with TRBD1. Unmatched junction bases numbered 12, after V lost 4 bases and J lost 5 bases. The CDR3 runs 16 residues. Germline V gives CDR1 LNHDA, CDR2 SQIVND (reference sequence). The CDR3 DNA reads as TGTGCCAGTAGTACCTCACAAACAGGGGGCGCCGACGAGCAGTACTTC. Translating it yields CASSTSQTGGADEQYF.

The rearrangement joins TRBV7-3 to TRBJ2-2, with D possibly matching TRBD2 (6 bases). V was shortened by 4 bases and J by 6 bases, with 12 bases between the two germline ends. The CDR3 runs 14 residues. CDR1 and CDR2 (germline): SGHTA, FQGTGA. For the CDR3, the DNA is TGTGCCAGCAGCTCCCACGGAGGGGCCGGGGAGCTGTTTTTT. Residues: CASSSHGGAGELFF.

The DNA for the CDR3 is TGCAGTCCAATGAGTCAGGACGGGAATGAAAAACTGTTTTTT. Translation gives CSPMSQDGNEKLFF. This chain connects TRBV20-1 to TRBJ1-4; no firm D call. The CDR3 consists of 14 residues. Germline V CDR1 and CDR2: DFQATT, SNEGSKA (reference sequence). V lost 8 bases and J 5 bases, leaving 18 bases between the germline ends.

For this clonotype: An end of the junction differs from the germline gene, which may be a read error. The chain combines TRBV10-3 with TRBJ1-1, with D possibly being TRBD1 (5 bases). Germline V gene data show CDR1 as ENHRY and CDR2 as SYGVKD. The CDR3 contains 12 residues. The CDR3 sequence: CASQRGNTEAFF. CDR3 DNA sequence: TGTGCCTCACAGCGGGGGAACACTGAAGCTTTCTTC.

This clonotype has a handful of counts. V usage is TRBV24-1 and J usage is TRBJ1-1, with D unclear. Trimming shortened V by 8 bases and J by 4 bases, and 13 bases separated the two germline ends. CDR3 length: 13 amino acids. Germline lookup yields CDR1 KGHDR and CDR2 SFDVKD. CDR3 residues: CATTTELGTEAFF. CDR3 sequence (DNA): TGTGCCACCACGACCGAACTGGGCACTGAAGCTTTCTTT.

The sample holds one count of this clonotype. Here the CDR3 DNA reads TGTGCCAGCAGTGAATATGGGACAGGCCGGCAAGAGACCCAGTACTTC. It codes for CASSEYGTGRQETQYF. The chain employs TRBV25-1 and TRBJ2-5; 8 bases align to TRBD1. There are 16 residues in the CDR3. Trimming removed 0 bases from V and 2 bases from J; junction bases left unmatched: 5. Germline CDR1 reads MGHDK; CDR2 reads SYGVNS.

CDR3 DNA sequence: TGCGCCAGCAGCTTGAGGGGCAGCGGGAACACAGATACGCAGTATTTT. This encodes CASSLRGSGNTDTQYF. The chain carries TRBV5-1 and TRBJ2-3; 7 bases align to TRBD2. Germline CDR1 and CDR2: SGHRS and YFSETQ. CDR3 length: 16 amino acids. V shed 1 base and J 2 bases; nucleotides not matched to a gene: 7. Complete variable domain (other parts from reference TRBV5-1 and TRBJ2-3): KAGVTQTPRYLIKTRGQQVTLSCSPISGHRSVSWYQQTPGQGLQFLFEYFSETQRNKGNFPGRFSGRQFSNSRSEMNVSTLELGDSALYLCASSLRGSGNTDTQYFGPGTRLTVL.

Here the CDR3 DNA reads TGTGCCATCAACTACTCCGGGACAGGGAAAACAGATACGCAGTATTTT. It encodes CAINYSGTGKTDTQYF. This chain links TRBV10-3 with TRBJ2-3, with TRBD1 matching over 9 bases. The CDR3 loop spans 16 amino acids. Germline trimming cut 7 bases from V and 3 bases from J; bases unmatched to any gene: 11. Looked up from germline, CDR1 is ENHRY and CDR2 is SYGVKD.

The chain uses TRBV12-3 or TRBV12-4 and TRBJ2-3; no reliable D call. The CDR3 length is 15 residues. The V end was cut by 5 bases, the J end by 6 bases, with 18 bases between. The CDR3 reads CASSPGGRNADTQYF. The CDR3 DNA sequence: TGTGCCAGCAGTCCTGGTGGCCGTAATGCGGATACGCAGTATTTT.

The chain couples TRBV5-1 to TRBJ1-6; D is unresolved. The CDR3 extends over 14 amino acids. V was shortened by 8 bases and J by 0 bases, with 9 bases between the two germline ends. Per germline, CDR1 SGHRS and CDR2 YFSETQ. CDR3 nucleotide sequence: TGCGCCAGTAAACAGAGCTCCTATAATTCACCCCTCCACTTT. Protein product: CASKQSSYNSPLHF.

The V gene is TRBV14, the J gene TRBJ1-3; D remains unclear. This CDR3 has 12 residues. Germline values: CDR1 SGHDN, CDR2 FVKESK. The germline V and J ends were trimmed by 9 bases and 0 bases, with 6 bases remaining between them. In DNA, the CDR3 is TGTGCCAGTACAAACTCTGGAAACACCATATATTTT. Translating it yields CASTNSGNTIYF.

This clonotype has only a few counts. CDR3 sequence: CSATYTGSTDTQYF. The CDR3 region has the DNA TGCAGTGCCACATATACCGGGAGCACAGATACGCAGTATTTT. The gene calls are TRBV20-1 and TRBJ2-3, with D uncertain. Per the germline V gene, CDR1 is DFQATT and CDR2 is SNEGSKA (reference sequence). CDR3 length: 14 amino acids. V lost 6 bases and J 0 bases, leaving 13 bases between the germline ends.

The J gene is TRBJ2-3, the V gene TRBV12-5; D call uncertain. Germline CDR1 LGHNT, CDR2 FRNRAP. CDR3 length: 19 residues. V shed 0 bases and J shed 6 bases, with 25 bases lying between them. The CDR3 region has the DNA TGTGCTAGTGGTTTGGTTAACGACGGTCGGCCATATCTGACGGATACGCAGTATTTT. Residues: CASGLVNDGRPYLTDTQYF.

This rearrangement joins TRBV15 to TRBJ1-5; 10 nucleotides agree with TRBD1. The CDR3 runs 16 residues. V lost 1 base, J lost 6 bases, and 6 bases stayed unmatched. In germline, CDR1 is LNHNV, CDR2 YYDKDF (reference sequence). As DNA, the CDR3 is TGTGCCACCAGCAGAGGGGACAGGGGCGAGGGTCAGCCCCAGCATTTT. Encoded protein: CATSRGDRGEGQPQHF.

This chain joins TRBV2 and TRBJ2-1, with 7 positions matching TRBD2. The CDR3 totals 13 residues. Germline V CDR1 and CDR2: SNHLY, FYNNEI. After removal of 4 bases from V and 9 bases from J, the junction contained 6 bases not matched to a gene. The CDR3 loop reads CASSVRGVSEQFF. The CDR3 DNA reads TGTGCCAGCAGTGTTCGGGGGGTTAGTGAGCAGTTCTTC. The full variable domain, with the rest looked up from reference TRBV2 and TRBJ2-1, is EPEVTQTPSHQVTQMGQEVILRCVPISNHLYFYWYRQILGQKVEFLVSFYNNEISEKSEIFDDQFSVERPDGSNFTLKIRSTKLEDSAMYFCASSVRGVSEQFFGPGTRLTVL.

The chain uses TRBV24-1 and TRBJ1-2, with TRBD1 as a possible D gene (6 bases). V lost 4 bases to trimming and J lost 8 bases, with 13 bases between them. This CDR3 has 13 residues. The germline V gene encodes CDR1 KGHDR and CDR2 SFDVKD. The CDR3 DNA reads as TGTGCCACCAGTGACCCGGTGGGGGCCGGCTACACCTTC. It codes for CATSDPVGAGYTF.

The chain links TRBV27 to TRBJ1-5, with 9 bases matching TRBD1. There are 15 residues in the CDR3. Germline lookup yields CDR1 MNHEY and CDR2 SMNVEV (reference sequence). The V gene end was trimmed by 6 bases and the J gene end by 6 bases; junction bases not matched to a gene: 9. CDR3 in DNA: TGTGCCAGCAGGGGCACAGGGGGCCTAGGTCAGCCCCAGCATTTT. Translated, it gives CASRGTGGLGQPQHF.